Detailed here is one T cell receptor (beta chain). The sample belongs to a study of shared clonotypes between healthy human individuals. Germline CDR1 SGHAT, CDR2 FQNNGV. V lost 3 bases to trimming and J lost 3 bases; unmatched junction nucleotides: 5. The CDR3 extends over 14 amino acids. The assay was immunoSEQ multiplex PCR, and TCRdb's table has in-frame clones only and misses some. The sample has roughly 2.1 million clones, more than 85% seen once. Terminally differentiated effector memory CD45RA+ cells were left out of the naive CD8 fraction, which was CD45RO-negative and positively selected for CCR7.

The chain is built from TRBV11-2 and TRBJ2-7; TRBD1 matches 7 bases. This sequence originates from a man between 18 and 35 years old in good health. Some clones in this sample may be carry-over from other donors' samples. The sample consisted of naive CD8+ T cells from PBMCs. Written as DNA, the CDR3 is TGTGCCAGCAGCTTCTGGGACAGCTACTACGAGCAGTACTTC. Translated: CASSFWDSYYEQYF. The full variable domain, rest sourced from reference TRBV11-2 and TRBJ2-7, is EAGVAQSPRYKIIEKRQSVAFWCNPISGHATLYWYQQILGQGPKLLIQFQNNGVVDDSQLPKDRFSAERLKGVDSTLKIQPAKLEDSAVYLCASSFWDSYYEQYFGPGTRLTVT.